This T cell receptor (beta chain) was obtained from a study of cytomegalovirus exposure and HLA in healthy donors. Clones were sequenced by immunoSEQ multiplex PCR, and TCRdb holds only the in-frame ones, with some missing. Here the sample spans about 130,000 clones, roughly nine tenths being singletons. The source is a man under 40 in good health and CMV-seronegative. Sequencing was carried out using PBMCs.

The CDR3 is CARSRTGTGAFF. The CDR3 DNA reads TGTGCCAGAAGCCGGACAGGGACCGGAGCTTTCTTT. The chain is built from TRBV7-5 and TRBJ1-1; TRBD1, the table's D call, was not compared with the DNA. TRBV7-5 is marked as a pseudogene. The CDR3 loop spans 12 amino acids.